Below are 14 T cell receptor beta chains sequenced from a single sample in a study of tumor-infiltrating lymphocytes in oesophageal squamous cell carcinoma. TCRdb re-called the PCR reads with MiXCR, one entry per CDR3 protein. The table includes 15,000 to 20,000 distinct CDR3 sequences, around 43% detected once. Material: normal esophageal tissue next to the tumor. The receptors stem from a female donor with esophageal squamous cell carcinoma.

V is TRBV12-3 or TRBV12-4 and J is TRBJ1-1; no firm D call. The CDR3 consists of 13 residues. V lost 6 bases, J lost 4 bases, and 12 bases lay in between. The CDR3 DNA is TGTGCCAGCAGCCGCGGACTGTTCACTGAAGCTTTCTTT. This sequence encodes CASSRGLFTEAFF.

Concerning this clonotype itself: Compared with germline, one end of the junction differs, possibly owing to a read error. V is TRBV12-3 or TRBV12-4 and J is TRBJ2-7; D is uncertain. The CDR3 contains 14 residues. The CDR3 coding sequence is TGTGCCAGCAGTTTTGTGGAGCATAATTCACCCCTCCACTTC. Its translation is CASSFVEHNSPLHF.

This clonotype was seen many times. The genes are TRBV25-1 and TRBJ2-7; TRBD2 aligns across 10 bases. This CDR3 comprises 16 residues. Losses at the gene ends were 5 bases for V and 7 bases for J; bases not matched to a gene: 14. In germline, CDR1 is MGHDK, CDR2 SYGVNS. The DNA of the CDR3 is TGTGCCAGCAGTCCATTCCAGCGGGAGGGCCCCAATGAGCAGTACTTC. Protein sequence: CASSPFQREGPNEQYF.

This clonotype was recorded only once. Here the CDR3 omits its conserved ending phenylalanine or tryptophan, so a read error is the likely source. No DNA is shown, since the ends of the CDR3 on it are uncertain; the CDR3 is the one TCRdb lists. The CDR3: CASSFKGAKNIQYFGN. This rearrangement joins TRBV11-2 to TRBJ2-3; the table's D call of TRBD2 was not tested on the DNA. Germline V CDR1 and CDR2: SGHAT, FQNNGV. The CDR3 has 16 residues if both end residues are counted.

The V call is TRBV7-2, the J call TRBJ2-1; D gene ambiguous. The J call could be wrong; TRBJ2-7 is a better fit for the DNA end. Germline V gene lookup returns CDR1 SGHTA and CDR2 FQGNSA. This CDR3 region has 14 residues. CDR3 DNA sequence: TGTGCCAGCAGTCGGAGATCGGGCTCCTACGAGCAGTACTTC. The encoded protein is CASSRRSGSYEQYF.

This clonotype was seen at least ten times. The genes are TRBV5-1 and TRBJ1-2; 11 bases align to TRBD1. Germline CDR1 reads SGHRS; CDR2 reads YFSETQ. J gave up 4 bases and V 4 bases, and 3 bases lay outside the gene matches. CDR3 length: 14 residues. CDR3 nucleotide sequence: TGCGCCAGCAGCCCCGGGACAGGGGGCTATGGCTACACCTTC. Protein: CASSPGTGGYGYTF.

This clonotype was observed at least ten times. At one boundary the junction diverges from the germline segment, which might be a read error. The chain couples TRBV11-2 to TRBJ2-1; D gene uncertain. The CDR3 has 12 amino acids. Germline V gives CDR1 SGHAT, CDR2 FQNNGV. This CDR3 reads CASSLEVHEQFF. In nucleotides, the CDR3 is TGTGCCAGCAGCCTAGAGGTCCATGAGCAGTTCTTC.

Comment on this clonotype: Germline is not matched at one junction end, which may reflect a read error. The chain has TRBV7-2 and TRBJ2-5; TRBD1 agrees at 7 bases. The length of the CDR3 is 15 residues. The germline V gene encodes CDR1 SGHTA and CDR2 FQGNSA. The CDR3 reads CASSWGQSNDSPLHF. CDR3 nucleotides: TGTGCCAGCAGCTGGGGACAGTCGAACGATTCACCCCTCCACTTC.

This clonotype was detected ten times or more. The chain joins TRBV24-1 to TRBJ1-2; TRBD1 matches at 9 bases. The CDR3 spans 15 residues. With V trimmed by 3 bases and J by 6 bases, 7 bases remained unmatched. Germline V CDR1 and CDR2: KGHDR, SFDVKD. CDR3 nucleotides: TGTGCCACCAGTGATCCCCACAGGGGGCAAAATGGCTACACCTTC. Translating it yields CATSDPHRGQNGYTF.

A word on this clonotype: This sequence may be a read error, since a much larger clone differs from it by one base. The V and J genes are TRBV11-3 and TRBJ2-4, with D possibly being TRBD2 (5 bases). CDR1 is SGHNT, CDR2 YENEEA, per germline. This CDR3 is 13 amino acids long. Trimming removed 3 bases from V and 13 bases from J, with 16 bases in between. The CDR3 spells CASSLGGYNEQYF. The DNA for the CDR3 is TGTGCCAGCAGCTTGGGCGGGTACAATGAGCAGTACTTC.

The CDR3 DNA reads TGTGCCAGCAGCCTCGACAGGCTATCCTACGAGCAGTACTTC. Translated: CASSLDRLSYEQYF. The chain carries TRBV7-2 and TRBJ2-7; D may be TRBD1 (6 bases). The CDR3 sequence is 14 residues long. Germline-derived CDR1 and CDR2 are SGHTA and FQGNSA. V shed 5 bases and J shed 1 base, with 12 bases lying between them.

This clonotype was seen only once. Without the conserved terminal phenylalanine or tryptophan, this CDR3 likely stems from a read error. No DNA is shown, since the ends of the CDR3 on it are uncertain; the CDR3 is the one TCRdb lists. The gene calls are TRBV5-4 and TRBJ1-5; the tabulated D call, TRBD1, remains unverified against the DNA. The CDR3 contains 12 residues when both ends are counted. Looked up from germline, CDR1 is SGHNT and CDR2 is YYREEE (reference sequence). Here the CDR3 reads CASSLGLGGTTA.

In this sample, this clonotype turned up many times. Possible read error: a much larger clone is one base away. This chain links TRBV7-8 with TRBJ2-1; D gene unclear. The J call may be wrong; the DNA end is better matched by TRBJ2-7. This CDR3 region has 14 residues. Germline-derived CDR1 and CDR2 are SGHVS and FQNEAQ. The CDR3 region has the DNA TGTGCCAGCCCTTTTTTGCGCTCCTACAATGAGCAGTACTTC. Amino acids: CASPFLRSYNEQYF.

This clonotype is termed medium-sized. The chain has TRBV12-3 or TRBV12-4 and TRBJ1-2, with D unclear. V shed 4 bases and J shed 2 bases, with 11 bases lying between them. The CDR3 runs 14 residues. The CDR3 is CASSSLSQNYGYTF. The CDR3 DNA sequence: TGTGCCAGCAGTTCCCTGAGTCAAAACTATGGCTACACCTTC.